The source of this T cell receptor beta chain is a study of OX40 agonist ivuxolimab in advanced cancers. The table came from immunoSEQ multiplex PCR; TCRdb's copy has only in-frame clones and leaves some out. This sample yields around 20,000 clones, of which 74% are seen a single time; approximately 36% belongs to the top ten. Between the trimmed V and J ends, which lost 0 bases and 4 bases, there was a span of 7 bases. Germline V CDR1 and CDR2: SGHAT, FQNNGV. This CDR3 comprises 14 residues. The clonotype was recovered from an adult with an advanced solid tumor such as melanoma, head and neck, liver or kidney cancer. The V gene is TRBV11-2, the J gene TRBJ2-1; D gene ambiguous. Sequencing used CD4+ or CD8+ T cells sorted from blood, obtained in a trial of the OX40 agonist ivuxolimab. The DNA for the CDR3 is TGTGCCAGCAGCTTAGATGGCGGATACAATGAGCAGTTCTTC. This gives the protein CASSLDGGYNEQFF.